The 21 T cell receptor beta chains below come from one sample, sequenced in a study of blood T cell repertoires in COVID-19. Some clones are missing from TCRdb's copy, which holds only in-frame ones; the method was immunoSEQ multiplex PCR. The sample has roughly 72,000 clones, more than 70% seen once. Sequences were obtained from peripheral blood. These receptors all stem from a human donor in a cohort sampled during active COVID-19.

In the case of this clone: The same CDR3 is also encoded by other DNA sequences in this sample. The chain is built from TRBV11-2 and TRBJ2-7, with D perhaps TRBD1 (6 bases). The V and J ends lost 4 bases and 3 bases respectively, with 10 bases between them. Looked up from germline, CDR1 is SGHAT and CDR2 is FQNNGV. This CDR3 is 13 amino acids long. The CDR3 region is CASSYGTNYEQYF. CDR3 sequence (DNA): TGTGCCAGCAGCTACGGGACAAACTACGAGCAGTACTTC.

The chain recombines TRBV6-5 with TRBJ2-3; 11 bases match TRBD1. Unmatched junction bases numbered 7, after V lost 10 bases and J lost 4 bases. Per germline, CDR1 MNHEY and CDR2 SVGAGI. The CDR3 has 14 residues. The CDR3 reads CAIGQGALADTQYF. CDR3 coding DNA: TGTGCCATAGGACAGGGGGCCTTGGCAGATACGCAGTATTTT.

The chain has TRBV2 and TRBJ2-5; D is possibly TRBD2 (6 bases). CDR1 is SNHLY, CDR2 FYNNEI, per germline. The V end was cut by 8 bases, the J end by 3 bases, with 10 bases between. CDR3 length equals 12 residues. The CDR3 coding sequence is TGTGCCAGCGGAGGGACGGAAGAGACCCAGTACTTC. This translates into CASGGTEETQYF.

The chain couples TRBV11-2 to TRBJ2-3; 9 bases match TRBD2. CDR1 is SGHAT, CDR2 FQNNGV, per germline. The V gene end was trimmed by 5 bases and the J gene end by 0 bases; junction bases not matched to a gene: 0. CDR3 length equals 14 residues. The chain's CDR3 is CASSLAGSTDTQYF. DNA of the CDR3: TGTGCCAGCAGCCTAGCGGGAAGCACAGATACGCAGTATTTT.

This sequence joins TRBV19 and TRBJ2-1; 15 bases fit TRBD2. This CDR3 contains 14 residues. Germline V gene sequence: CDR1 LNHDA, CDR2 SQIVND (reference sequence). J gave up 9 bases and V 4 bases, and 1 base lay outside the gene matches. CDR3: CASSTGLAGGEQFF. The CDR3 DNA is TGTGCCAGTAGTACGGGACTAGCGGGAGGTGAGCAGTTCTTC.

This chain uses TRBV7-6 with TRBJ2-1, with 8 bases aligning to TRBD2. Germline CDR1 is SGHVS and CDR2 is FNYEAQ. V lost 2 bases and J lost 10; bases outside the gene matches: 10. This CDR3 region has 15 residues. The CDR3 protein is CASSLSSGSNREQFF. As DNA, the CDR3 is TGTGCCAGCAGCTTATCGAGCGGGAGTAATAGGGAGCAGTTCTTC.

The chain joins TRBV6-2 or TRBV6-3 to TRBJ1-2, with D possibly being TRBD1 (5 bases). There are 15 residues in the CDR3. Germline CDR1 MNHEY, CDR2 SVGEGT. Trimming left V 5 bases short and J 2 bases short, with 15 bases between. The CDR3 is CASSTLGRDNYGYTF. The DNA for the CDR3 is TGTGCCAGCAGTACCCTGGGGAGGGACAACTATGGCTACACCTTC.

This chain links TRBV30 with TRBJ2-7; 7 bases are a match to TRBD2. Germline-derived CDR1 and CDR2 are GTSNPN and SVGIG (reference sequence). With V trimmed by 0 bases and J by 2 bases, 7 bases remained unmatched. CDR3 length: 15 residues. This chain's CDR3 is CAWSVPPGGTYEQYF. Here the CDR3 DNA reads TGTGCCTGGAGTGTACCACCGGGGGGTACCTACGAGCAGTACTTC.

This clone was seen only a few times. The chain has TRBV6-5 and TRBJ1-1; D is undetermined. The CDR3 consists of 15 residues. CDR1 MNHEY and CDR2 SVGAGI come from the germline V gene. Trimming removed 7 bases at V and 2 bases at J, with 17 bases between. The CDR3 DNA reads as TGTGCCAGCACTCACTCTCCTGGGCCCAACACTGAAGCTTTCTTT. This gives the protein CASTHSPGPNTEAFF.

This clone showed up just once. The chain has TRBV4-1 and TRBJ2-7, with TRBD2 as a possible D gene (6 bases). CDR1 is MGHRA, CDR2 YSYEKL, per germline. CDR3 length: 15 amino acids. V lost 1 base, J lost 2 bases, and 12 bases lay in between. The DNA of the CDR3 is TGCGCCAGCAGCCAAGGCGGGGCGGGGACCTACGAGCAGTACTTC. Translation: CASSQGGAGTYEQYF.

The chain employs TRBV3-1 (or the pseudogene TRBV3-2) and TRBJ1-1, with 7 nucleotides matching TRBD1. The trim removed 6 bases at V and 3 bases at J, leaving 7 bases unmatched. The CDR3 consists of 14 residues. Per germline, CDR1 LGHDT and CDR2 YNNKEL (reference sequence). The CDR3 loop is CASRSEGGYTEAFF. Written as DNA, the CDR3 is TGTGCCAGCAGATCGGAAGGGGGCTACACTGAAGCTTTCTTT.

The V and J genes are TRBV7-2 and TRBJ2-5; D gene ambiguous. This CDR3 is built from 17 residues. The germline V gene encodes CDR1 SGHTA and CDR2 FQGNSA. Trimming left V 5 bases short and J 0 bases short, with 19 bases between. The CDR3, as DNA: TGTGCCAGCAGCCCCTCTCAATCGAGTGGTTACCAAGAGACCCAGTACTTC. It encodes CASSPSQSSGYQETQYF.

The gene calls are TRBV19 and TRBJ1-2, with D unresolved. This CDR3 has 13 amino acids. Germline lookup yields CDR1 LNHDA and CDR2 SQIVND (reference sequence). The V and J ends lost 3 bases and 2 bases respectively, with 7 bases between them. The CDR3 coding sequence is TGTGCCAGTAGTATGGTCAGGAACTATGGCTACACCTTC. Translation gives CASSMVRNYGYTF.

The count of this clone is one. V usage is TRBV3-1 (or the pseudogene TRBV3-2) and J usage is TRBJ1-3; 9 bases match TRBD1. Germline assignment: CDR1 LGHDT and CDR2 YNNKEL (reference sequence). The junction had 7 bases not matched to a gene; V was cut back by 5 bases and J by 2 bases. The CDR3 totals 16 residues. The CDR3 coding sequence is TGTGCCAGCAGCTTGACGACAGGGGGTGCTGGAAACACCATATATTTT. Protein sequence: CASSLTTGGAGNTIYF.

The chain uses TRBV27 and TRBJ2-1; D is perhaps TRBD2 (6 bases). The CDR3 contains 15 residues. The germline CDR1 and CDR2 sequences are MNHEY and SMNVEV (reference sequence). The V end lost 8 bases, the J end lost 0 bases, and 14 bases lay between the germline ends. In DNA, the CDR3 is TGTGCCAGCTCGAGGCGGGGTGGCTCCTACAATGAGCAGTTCTTC. Amino acid sequence: CASSRRGGSYNEQFF.

This clone has more than one count but fewer than ten. CDR3 DNA: TGTGCCAGCAGTTACGGACAGTTCCAAGAGACCCAGTACTTC. Translation: CASSYGQFQETQYF. The chain carries TRBV7-9 and TRBJ2-5, with D possibly matching TRBD1 (6 bases). Trimming shortened V by 6 bases and J by 1 base, and 12 bases separated the two germline ends. Germline CDR1 reads SEHNR; CDR2 reads FQNEAQ (reference sequence). The CDR3 loop spans 14 amino acids.

V is TRBV6-6 and J is TRBJ2-7, with TRBD1 matching 8 bases. Germline V gives CDR1 MNHNY, CDR2 SVGAGI (reference sequence). The CDR3 consists of 14 residues. V gave up 2 bases and J gave up 5 bases; unmatched junction bases: 5. The CDR3: CASSYRQGSHEQYF. Written as DNA, the CDR3 is TGTGCCAGCAGTTACCGACAGGGGAGCCACGAGCAGTACTTC.

The gene calls are TRBV7-9 and TRBJ2-5; D perhaps matches TRBD2 (6 bases). The CDR3 is 14 amino acids. In germline, CDR1 is SEHNR, CDR2 FQNEAQ (reference sequence). V dropped 10 bases and J dropped 2 bases, with 17 bases sitting between them. The CDR3 sequence is CATRGFQVQETQYF. In DNA form, the CDR3 reads TGTGCCACCCGGGGGTTCCAGGTTCAAGAGACCCAGTACTTC.

This clone has just one count. V is TRBV28 and J is TRBJ1-5, with a tentative D call TRBD1 (6 bases). The germline V gene has CDR1 MDHEN and CDR2 SYDVKM. CDR3 size: 14 residues. Between the trimmed V and J ends, which lost 3 bases and 11 bases, there was a span of 17 bases. The chain's CDR3 is CASSFGAGAVSQHF. CDR3 nucleotides: TGTGCCAGCAGTTTCGGGGCAGGGGCCGTGTCCCAGCATTTT.

J is TRBJ2-7 and V is TRBV5-5; TRBD2 is a possible D gene (5 bases). Germline V gene lookup returns CDR1 SGHKS and CDR2 YYEKEE (reference sequence). This CDR3 has 14 amino acids. The ends were cut back, 3 bases at V and 0 bases at J, with 10 bases in the middle. CDR3 sequence (DNA): TGTGCCAGCAGCTCCGGGATTTACTCCTACGAGCAGTACTTC. Encoded protein: CASSSGIYSYEQYF.

The sample holds one count of this clone. The V gene is TRBV7-2, the J gene TRBJ2-2; 9 bases fit TRBD2. Trimming at V came to 0 bases and at J to 6 bases, leaving 5 bases not matched to a gene. The CDR3 runs 16 residues. From germline, CDR1 is SGHTA and CDR2 FQGNSA. The CDR3 reads CASSLAGGGAPGELFF. The CDR3 nucleotides are TGTGCCAGCAGCTTAGCGGGCGGGGGGGCCCCCGGGGAGCTGTTTTTT.